This T cell receptor (beta chain) comes out of a study of blood T cell repertoires in COVID-19. About the research overall: Some COVID-19 samples were acute and others convalescent; all came from the United States, Italy and Spain.

Source study methods: Amplification of reference gene primers provided the estimated nucleated cell counts. Method: immunoSEQ multiplex PCR; TCRdb's copy keeps in-frame clones and lacks some. V and J calls and clone size are given by that table; D and trimming were obtained from the DNA. The sample holds fewer than 450,000 clones, roughly 87% seen once. Germline V gives CDR1 LNHDA, CDR2 SQIVND (reference sequence). This CDR3 is built from 19 residues. The J segment lost 0 bases and the V segment lost 5 bases, leaving 11 bases of the junction unmatched. Residents of approximately 25 US areas, aged about 18 to 89 years, made up the participants.

The TCR sequence derives from a woman aged 40 to 50 with acute COVID-19. Sequencing was carried out using PBMCs or T cells enriched from blood (not recorded which). The genes are TRBV19 and TRBJ2-1; 12 nucleotides match TRBD1. CDR3 in amino acids: CASSVRGQGAISSYNEQFF. The CDR3 bases are TGTGCCAGTAGTGTTCGGGGACAGGGGGCAATTAGCTCCTACAATGAGCAGTTCTTC.